These 13 T cell receptor beta chains were all obtained from the same sample, sequenced in a study of glioma-infiltrating T cells. Amplification of TCR alpha and beta CDR3 regions from RNA used iRepertoire nested multiplex PCR. Using its own MiXCR run on the multiplex PCR reads, TCRdb lists one record per CDR3 protein. The table shows 150,000 or so distinct CDR3 sequences, with about two fifths occurring only once. Source material: glioma tissue, nonneoplastic brain tissue, or PBMCs (not recorded which). The receptors here all came from a human donor with low-grade glioma or glioblastoma, undergoing nonglioma brain surgery, or in good health (not recorded which).

The V gene is TRBV24-1, the J gene TRBJ2-1; 11 nucleotides match TRBD2. The CDR3 consists of 16 residues. With 3 bases clipped from V and 7 bases from J, the junction kept 7 bases outside the gene matches. Per germline, CDR1 KGHDR and CDR2 SFDVKD. The CDR3 DNA sequence: TGTGCCACCAGTGATCAGACTAGCGGGAAGGAGAATGAGCAGTTCTTC. It translates to CATSDQTSGKENEQFF.

V and J are TRBV4-1 and TRBJ1-3; D may be TRBD1 (6 bases). Germline CDR1 and CDR2: MGHRA and YSYEKL. V lost 0 bases and J lost 2, with 14 bases in between. The CDR3 has 17 residues. CDR3 in DNA: TGCGCCAGCAGCCAAGATCTATTCCCAGGGGCTGGAAACACCATATATTTT. Residues: CASSQDLFPGAGNTIYF.

This clonotype has a single count. The junction differs from germline at one of its ends, possibly a read error. The chain couples TRBV6-1 to TRBJ2-1, with D perhaps TRBD2 (5 bases). Germline V gives CDR1 MNHNS, CDR2 SASEGT. The CDR3 is 13 residues long. The CDR3 here is CASSESREYEQFF. CDR3 DNA: TGCGCCAGCAGTGAGTCAAGGGAGTACGAGCAGTTCTTC.

The CDR3 nucleotides are TGCGCCAGCAGCCAAGATCCCGGGGGCGAGCAGTACTTC. Protein sequence: CASSQDPGGEQYF. The chain recombines TRBV4-3 with TRBJ2-7, with a weak D call TRBD2 (6 bases). The CDR3 is made up of 13 amino acids. The V gene lost 0 bases and the J gene lost 6 bases, with 9 bases spanning the gap. Germline V lookup: CDR1 LGHNA, CDR2 YSLEER.

This clonotype was counted between two and nine times. The genes are TRBV20-1 and TRBJ2-5, with D hard to call. CDR1 is DFQATT and CDR2 is SNEGSKA in the germline V gene (reference sequence). CDR3 size: 14 residues. V was pared by 5 bases and J by 1 base, with 14 bases between. The CDR3 is CSADLGILQETQYF. The CDR3 coding sequence is TGCAGTGCTGACCTTGGGATCCTCCAAGAGACCCAGTACTTC.

The table lists this clonotype with a few counts. V gene TRBV6-6 combines with J gene TRBJ2-2; the D is unclear. With 0 bases removed from V and 1 base from J, the gap between germline ends came to 3 bases. This CDR3 region has 14 residues. The germline V gene encodes CDR1 MNHNY and CDR2 SVGAGI (reference sequence). In nucleotides, the CDR3 is TGTGCCAGCAGTTACTCAGGGAACACCGGGGAGCTGTTTTTT. As protein: CASSYSGNTGELFF.

This chain connects TRBV20-1 to TRBJ2-7, with D possibly TRBD2 on 6 matching bases. CDR1 DFQATT and CDR2 SNEGSKA come from the germline V gene (reference sequence). Trimming removed 5 bases from V and 5 bases from J, with 16 bases in between. The CDR3 consists of 13 residues. The CDR3 loop is CSAPGTWYDEQYF. The CDR3 DNA sequence: TGCAGTGCTCCCGGGACTTGGTACGACGAGCAGTACTTC.

There are a few counts of this clonotype. The V gene is TRBV27, the J gene TRBJ2-5; D remains unclear. This CDR3 contains 13 residues. The V end lost 2 bases, the J end lost 7 bases, and 11 bases lay between the germline ends. The germline gives CDR1 MNHEY, CDR2 SMNVEV (reference sequence). CDR3 in DNA: TGTGCCAGCAGTTTAGGGCAATCGGGGACCCAGTACTTC. Its translation is CASSLGQSGTQYF.

This clonotype has more than one count but fewer than ten. The rearrangement links TRBV4-3 to TRBJ1-5; the D is unclear. V lost 0 bases to trimming and J lost 0 bases, with 3 bases between them. The CDR3 covers 14 residues. CDR1 is LGHNA, CDR2 YSLEER, per germline. CDR3 sequence (DNA): TGCGCCAGCAGCCAAGATCATAGCAATCAGCCCCAGCATTTT. Translating it yields CASSQDHSNQPQHF.

This clonotype was seen a few times. The genes are TRBV2 and TRBJ1-2, with TRBD1 matching over 11 bases. Germline V CDR1 and CDR2: SNHLY, FYNNEI. The J segment lost 6 bases and the V segment lost 4 bases, leaving 4 bases of the junction unmatched. The CDR3 totals 14 residues. The CDR3 bases are TGTGCCAGCAGTGCTTCGGGACAGGGGGATGGCTACACCTTC. It translates to CASSASGQGDGYTF.

The chain links TRBV20-1 to TRBJ1-6; D is possibly TRBD1 (6 bases). This CDR3 comprises 14 residues. Germline CDR1 DFQATT, CDR2 SNEGSKA (reference sequence). Trimming removed 1 base from V and 5 bases from J, with 9 bases in between. This CDR3 is CSARGGHHNSPLHF. Written as DNA, the CDR3 is TGCAGTGCTAGAGGGGGACATCATAATTCACCCCTCCACTTT.

This sequence joins TRBV6-1 and TRBJ2-6; TRBD2 might be the D (5 bases). CDR3 length: 14 amino acids. Deletions cut 6 bases from V and 4 bases from J, with 10 bases between. Germline CDR1 MNHNS, CDR2 SASEGT. The CDR3 region is CASSLGGGANVLTF. In DNA form, the CDR3 reads TGTGCCAGCAGCCTAGGCGGGGGGGCCAACGTCCTGACTTTC.

The gene calls are TRBV6-2 or TRBV6-3 and TRBJ2-5; D is possibly TRBD2 (5 bases). V lost 8 bases and J lost 5, with 9 bases in between. This CDR3 is built from 11 residues. Germline V gene data show CDR1 as MNHEY and CDR2 as SVGEGT. CDR3 coding DNA: TGTGCCAGCGGGAGTAGGGAGACCCAGTACTTC. This encodes CASGSRETQYF.